This record covers a single TCR beta chain. Its antigen is currently unknown. Unique molecular identifiers were affixed to single, distinct cDNA molecules. Using its own MiXCR run on the 5' RACE reads, TCRdb lists one record per CDR3 protein. The sample has under 70,000 distinct CDR3 sequences; roughly an eighth are singletons. This specimen belongs to a study of early T cells in non-severe SARS-CoV-2 infection. Study-level findings and limits: Matching results from VDJdb favored anti-spike CD8 responses, leaving private and CD4 specificities undetected.

Unmatched junction bases numbered 11, after V lost 7 bases and J lost 0 bases. The CDR3 loop spans 18 amino acids. The germline V gene has CDR1 LNHDA and CDR2 SQIVND (reference sequence). The sequence came from an adult who was a healthcare worker with PCR-confirmed SARS-CoV-2 infection or an uninfected control (not recorded which). The sample consisted of whole blood. V is TRBV19 and J is TRBJ2-6; 8 positions match TRBD2. The CDR3 spells CASTPSGRANSGANVLTF. The CDR3, as DNA: TGTGCCAGTACCCCTTCCGGGAGGGCCAACTCTGGGGCCAACGTCCTGACTTTC. Supplemented by reference TRBV19 and TRBJ2-6, the full variable domain reads DGGITQSPKYLFRKEGQNVTLSCEQNLNHDAMYWYRQDPGQGLRLIYYSQIVNDFQKGDIAEGYSVSREKKESFPLTVTSAQKNPTAFYLCASTPSGRANSGANVLTFGAGSRLTVL.